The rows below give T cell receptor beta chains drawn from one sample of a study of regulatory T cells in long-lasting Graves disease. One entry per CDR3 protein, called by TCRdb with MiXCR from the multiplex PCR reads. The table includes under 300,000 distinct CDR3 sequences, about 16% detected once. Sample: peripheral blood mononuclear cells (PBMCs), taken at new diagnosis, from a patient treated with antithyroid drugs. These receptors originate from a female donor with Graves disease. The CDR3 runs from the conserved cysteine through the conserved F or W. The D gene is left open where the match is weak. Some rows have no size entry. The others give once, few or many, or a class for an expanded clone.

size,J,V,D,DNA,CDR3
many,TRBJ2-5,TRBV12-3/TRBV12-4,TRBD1,TGTGCCAGCAGTTTAGGAAGAACAGGGGAAGGGGAGACCCAGTACTTC,CASSLGRTGEGETQYF
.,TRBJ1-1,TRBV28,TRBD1,TGTGCCAGCTTAAGCCGGACAGGGAGGACTGAAGCTTTCTTT,CASLSRTGRTEAFF
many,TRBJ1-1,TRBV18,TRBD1,TGTGCCAGCTCACTCAGACAGGGAGGGAGCGCTGAAGCTTTCTTT,CASSLRQGGSAEAFF
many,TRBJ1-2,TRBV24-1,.,TGTGCCACCAGTGAGGAAGGACTGGATGGCTACACCTTC,CATSEEGLDGYTF
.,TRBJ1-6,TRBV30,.,TGTGCCTGGAGCCGCCGAAATTCACCCCTCCACTTT,CAWSRRNSPLHF
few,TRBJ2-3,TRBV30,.,TGTGCCTGGAGTGTTCTAGGAGCAGATACGCAGTATTTT,CAWSVLGADTQYF
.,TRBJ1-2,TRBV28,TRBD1,TGTGCCAGCACCGATCGGACAAGACAGGGGGGATACTATGGCTACACCTTC,CASTDRTRQGGYYGYTF
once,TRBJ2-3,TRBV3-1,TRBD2,TGTGCCAGCAGCCCCATGACTAGCGGGAGTTCAGATACGCAGTATTTT,CASSPMTSGSSDTQYF
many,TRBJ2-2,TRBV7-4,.,TGTGCCAGCAGCTTAGAGGTCTCGCTTAGTGACACCGGGGAGCTGTTTTTT,CASSLEVSLSDTGELFF
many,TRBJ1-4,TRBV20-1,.,TGCAGTGCGTCCTCGGGCAGTAATGAAAGACTGTTTTTT,CSASSGSNERLFF
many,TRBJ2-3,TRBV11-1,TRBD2,TGTGCCAGCAGACCCGTGGCTAGCGGGAGGTGGAACACAGATACGCAGTATTTT,CASRPVASGRWNTDTQYF
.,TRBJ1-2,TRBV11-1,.,TGTGCCAGCAGCTCGACCGCCTACTATGGCTACACCTTC,CASSSTAYYGYTF
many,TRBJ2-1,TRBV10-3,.,TGTGCCATCAGGGACCTTCGAAGGGACAATGAGCAGTTCTTC,CAIRDLRRDNEQFF
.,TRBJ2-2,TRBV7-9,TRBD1,TGTGCCAGCAGCCTGACAGGGGTTCAGGACACCGGGGAGCTGTTTTTT,CASSLTGVQDTGELFF
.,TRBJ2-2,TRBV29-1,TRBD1,TGCAGCGTGGGTGGGACAGGGATTGGCAGCGGGGAGCTGTTTTTT,CSVGGTGIGSGELFF
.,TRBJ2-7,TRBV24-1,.,TGTGCCACCAGTGATGCAGGGGCCTACGAGCAGTACTTC,CATSDAGAYEQYF
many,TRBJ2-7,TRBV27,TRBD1,TGTGCCACCTCCGGGACAGGGCTCTACGAGCAGTACTTC,CATSGTGLYEQYF
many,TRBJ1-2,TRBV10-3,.,TGTGCCATCAGTGATGACAGGCCCTATGGCTACACCTTC,CAISDDRPYGYTF
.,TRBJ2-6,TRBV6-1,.,TGTGCCAGCAGCCAACTAGCAGGTGGGGCCAACGTCCTGACTTTC,CASSQLAGGANVLTF
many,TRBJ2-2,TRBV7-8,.,TGTGCCAGCAGCTTGGGGTGGTCTACCGGGGAGCTGTTTTTT,CASSLGWSTGELFF
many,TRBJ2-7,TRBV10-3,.,TGTGCCATCAGTGGGGCTAGCGCCTACGAGCAGTACTTC,CAISGASAYEQYF
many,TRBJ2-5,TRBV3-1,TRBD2,TGTGCCAGCAGCCAAGATTTCTGGCGGGAGGACCAAGAGACCCAGTACTTC,CASSQDFWREDQETQYF
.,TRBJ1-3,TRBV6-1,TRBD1,TGTGCCAGCATAAACAGGGGCAACTCTGGAAACACCATATATTTT,CASINRGNSGNTIYF
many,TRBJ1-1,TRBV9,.,TGTGCCAGCAGCGTAGGCCGGGAGAGGACTGAAGCTTTCTTT,CASSVGRERTEAFF
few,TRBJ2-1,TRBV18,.,TGTGCCAGCTCACCCTCCAGAGACAATGAGCAGTTCTTC,CASSPSRDNEQFF
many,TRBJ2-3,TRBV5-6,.,TGTGCCAGCAGCCCCGGGTGGGATACGCAGTATTTT,CASSPGWDTQYF
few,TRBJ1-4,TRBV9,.,TGTGCCAGCAGCGTAGCCCCAACCCACACGGGCGAGGGTGAAAAACTGTTTTTT,CASSVAPTHTGEGEKLFF
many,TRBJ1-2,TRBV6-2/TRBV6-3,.,TGTGCCAGCAGTTACAGGGTGGGCTCTGGCTACACCTTC,CASSYRVGSGYTF
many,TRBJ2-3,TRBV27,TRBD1,TGTGCCAGCAGTTTAGGGACAGGGTATACAGATACGCAGTATTTT,CASSLGTGYTDTQYF
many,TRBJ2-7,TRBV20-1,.,TGCAGTGCTCGCCTAGCTAACGAGCAGTACTTC,CSARLANEQYF
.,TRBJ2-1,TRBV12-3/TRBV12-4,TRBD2,TGTGCCAGCAGAGGACTAGCGGGAGCTTATGAGCAGTTCTTC,CASRGLAGAYEQFF
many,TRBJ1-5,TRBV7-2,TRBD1,TGTGCCAGCTCCCCCCAGGGGGTGCTGAATCAGCCCCAGCATTTT,CASSPQGVLNQPQHF
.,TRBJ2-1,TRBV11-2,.,TGTGCCAGCAGCAAAAGGACGGAATACAATGAGCAGTTCTTC,CASSKRTEYNEQFF
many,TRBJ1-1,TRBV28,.,TGTGCCAGCAGTTTACTTTCGATAGCTGAAGCTTTCTTT,CASSLLSIAEAFF
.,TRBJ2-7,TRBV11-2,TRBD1,TGTGCCAGCAGCGTGGGACAGGGGCTCTCCTACGAGCAGTACTTC,CASSVGQGLSYEQYF
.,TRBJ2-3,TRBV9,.,TGTGCCAGCAGCGCCCGGAGGGCGACGTTGGATACGCAGTATTTT,CASSARRATLDTQYF
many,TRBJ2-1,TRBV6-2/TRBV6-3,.,TGTGCCAGCAGTTACCGGCTATTCAATGAGCAGTTCTTC,CASSYRLFNEQFF
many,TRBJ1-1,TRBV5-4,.,TGTGCCAGCAGCTTTGACAGCCGGAACACTGAAGCTTTCTTT,CASSFDSRNTEAFF
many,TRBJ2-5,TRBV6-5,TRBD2,TGTGCCAGCAGTTCCCCAGGACTAGTCCAAGAGACCCAGTACTTC,CASSSPGLVQETQYF
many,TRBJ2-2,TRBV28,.,TGTGCCAGCAGTTTACCTAGCGCGAACACCGGGGAGCTGTTTTTT,CASSLPSANTGELFF
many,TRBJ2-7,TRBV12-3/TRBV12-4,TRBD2,TGTGCCAGCAGTTTGCATAGCGGGGGGGAGCAGTACTTC,CASSLHSGGEQYF
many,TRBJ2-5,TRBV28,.,TGTGCCAGCAGTTTAGGTTCAGCGTCTCAACTTTGGGAGACCCAGTACTTC,CASSLGSASQLWETQYF